The entry that follows covers one T cell receptor beta chain sequence. Profiled with immunoSEQ multiplex PCR; TCRdb holds only in-frame clones, not every one. Among roughly 240,000 clones listed, around 78% were seen once. These data are taken from a study of blood T cell repertoires in COVID-19. For the study at large: PBMCs, B-cell-depleted T cells, or T cells were the source of the cDNA or gDNA that made up the material.

The sequencing input was peripheral blood. The clonotype originates from a man between 60 and 75 years old who had recovered from COVID-19.

CDR3 coding DNA: TGTGCCAGCAGTTTATTTTGGCAGTCGTACAATGAGCAGTTCTTC. It translates to CASSLFWQSYNEQFF. J is TRBJ2-1 and V is TRBV27; no clear D gene. Looked up from germline, CDR1 is MNHEY and CDR2 is SMNVEV (reference sequence). The CDR3 has 15 residues. V was pared by 1 base and J by 4 bases, with 11 bases between.